This T cell receptor (beta chain) originates from a study of a mutant IDH1 vaccine in newly diagnosed glioma. Whole-study results and caveats: Among patients, 93.3% showed immune responses induced by the vaccine.

As concerns this clone: Its antigen is not known.

The assay was immunoSEQ multiplex PCR, and TCRdb's table has in-frame clones only and misses some. Seen here are about 98,000 clones, 70% to 90% observed once, and the top ten hold less than 0.65%. Time point described: baseline, week 1 (first vaccination visit). The treatment: pre-vaccination baseline after standard-of-care therapy. The sequence derives from a woman aged 45-65 years with glioma. Sequencing was performed on PBMCs, taken from a glioma patient treated with radiotherapy, temozolomide or both.

The CDR3 sequence is CASSVGRTGYEQYF. CDR3 DNA: TGTGCCAGCAGCGTGGGTAGGACGGGCTACGAGCAGTACTTC. This chain links TRBV9 with TRBJ2-7; no firm D call. Germline CDR1 and CDR2: SGDLS and YYNGEE. Trimming removed 2 bases from V and 3 bases from J, with 12 bases in between. The CDR3 totals 14 residues.